There are many counts of the clone carrying this T cell receptor (beta chain). Its cognate antigen is unknown. These data come from a study of glioma-infiltrating T cells. TCR alpha and beta CDR3 regions were amplified from RNA using iRepertoire nested multiplex PCR. One entry per CDR3 protein results from TCRdb running MiXCR on the multiplex PCR reads. The sample yields tens of thousands of distinct CDR3 sequences, approximately 42% seen once. V was clipped by 2 bases and J by 0 bases, with 13 bases between them. There are 16 residues in the CDR3. CDR1 is MNHEY and CDR2 is SVGEGT in the germline V gene. Study outcomes and limitations: Non-neoplastic patients had below-expected tissue-blood divergence, while all gliomas exceeded expectation.

The TCR originated in a human donor with low-grade glioma or glioblastoma, undergoing nonglioma brain surgery, or in good health (not recorded which). The material sequenced was glioma tissue, nonneoplastic brain tissue, or PBMCs (not recorded which). V usage is TRBV6-2 or TRBV6-3 and J usage is TRBJ2-5, with D possibly being TRBD1 or TRBD2 (5 bases each). CDR3 DNA sequence: TGTGCCAGCAGTTACGAGTTCGGGACGGACCAAGAGACCCAGTACTTC. Translated, it gives CASSYEFGTDQETQYF.